The next 19 T cell receptor beta chains were all read from a single sample in a study of glioma-infiltrating T cells. TCR alpha and beta CDR3 regions were amplified from RNA using iRepertoire nested multiplex PCR. TCRdb used MiXCR to reprocess the multiplex PCR reads, holding one entry per CDR3 protein. The data hold about 4,300 distinct CDR3 sequences, with roughly 23% observed a single time. Sample: glioma tissue, nonneoplastic brain tissue, or PBMCs (not recorded which). The receptors here all came from a human donor with low-grade glioma or glioblastoma, undergoing nonglioma brain surgery, or in good health (not recorded which).

Within the sample, this clonotype is medium-sized. V gene TRBV27 combines with J gene TRBJ2-7; D is unresolved. The length of the CDR3 is 9 residues. The germline V and J ends were trimmed by 7 bases and 6 bases, with 4 bases remaining between them. In germline, CDR1 is MNHEY, CDR2 SMNVEV (reference sequence). CDR3 sequence (DNA): TGTGCCAGCACCCCCGAGCAGTACGTC. Residues: CASTPEQYV.

By share, this clonotype counts as medium-sized. The rearrangement uses TRBV20-1 and TRBJ1-2, with D possibly being TRBD1 (6 bases). The CDR3 is made up of 16 amino acids. CDR1 is DFQATT and CDR2 is SNEGSKA in the germline V gene (reference sequence). Trimming removed 1 base at V and 4 bases at J, with 19 bases between. CDR3 bases: TGCAGTGCTAGAGCTCCTCCGGGACAAGAACTCTATGGCTACACCTTC. Translation gives CSARAPPGQELYGYTF.

This clonotype was observed at least ten times. The chain is built from TRBV5-4 and TRBJ2-5; D is perhaps TRBD2 (6 bases). Trimming removed 2 bases at V and 0 bases at J, with 11 bases between. Germline lookup yields CDR1 SGHNT and CDR2 YYREEE (reference sequence). There are 15 residues in the CDR3. DNA of the CDR3: TGTGCCAGCAGCTTTGGCGGGACCGACCAAGAGACCCAGTACTTC. Translated: CASSFGGTDQETQYF.

This clonotype was counted at least ten times. The chain carries TRBV5-1 and TRBJ1-6, with D possibly matching TRBD1 (6 bases). V shed 3 bases and J shed 6 bases, with 19 bases lying between them. This CDR3 is built from 17 residues. The germline V gene encodes CDR1 SGHRS and CDR2 YFSETQ. CDR3 sequence: CASSSPESGTSNSPLHF. CDR3 DNA: TGCGCCAGCAGCTCCCCAGAGTCCGGGACAAGTAATTCACCCCTCCACTTT.

This clonotype was recorded many times. The gene calls are TRBV25-1 and TRBJ2-5; D is unclear. The V gene's germline CDR1 is MGHDK and CDR2 SYGVNS. V was clipped by 3 bases and J by 1 base, with 9 bases between them. CDR3 length: 14 residues. The CDR3 loop is CASSETLIQETQYF. The CDR3 bases are TGTGCCAGCAGTGAGACACTCATCCAAGAGACCCAGTACTTC.

This clonotype was seen many times. V and J are TRBV2 and TRBJ1-6; D not certain. The ends were cut back, 4 bases at V and 6 bases at J, with 4 bases in the middle. Germline CDR1 is SNHLY and CDR2 is FYNNEI. The CDR3 spans 12 residues. CDR3 sequence (DNA): TGTGCCAGCAGTGGGATTAATTCACCCCTCCACTTT. This encodes CASSGINSPLHF.

Points on this clonotype: One base away lies a much larger clone, so this may be a sequencing read error. CDR3 nucleotide sequence: TGTGCCAGTAGCCACCGGGACAGGGGTCCAGATACGCAGTATTTT. This sequence encodes CASSHRDRGPDTQYF. The V and J genes are TRBV19 and TRBJ2-3; 10 bases agree with TRBD1. Germline V gives CDR1 LNHDA, CDR2 SQIVND (reference sequence). V gave up 6 bases and J gave up 4 bases; unmatched junction bases: 7. The CDR3 has 15 amino acids.

This clonotype was counted at least ten times. The chain carries TRBV5-4 and TRBJ1-2, with 7 bases that match TRBD1. V lost 3 bases and J lost 0; bases outside the gene matches: 5. Germline V CDR1 and CDR2: SGHNT, YYREEE (reference sequence). The CDR3 sequence is 15 residues long. The CDR3 region is CASSSEGTANYGYTF. DNA of the CDR3: TGTGCCAGCAGCTCAGAGGGGACAGCTAACTATGGCTACACCTTC.

This clonotype is labeled as medium-sized. The chain combines TRBV2 with TRBJ1-2; no firm D call. This CDR3 has 14 amino acids. V gave up 7 bases and J gave up 4 bases, with 16 bases separating them. The V gene's germline CDR1 is SNHLY and CDR2 FYNNEI. The CDR3 sequence is CASNLDSGSYGYTF. CDR3 DNA: TGTGCCAGCAACCTTGACTCGGGCTCCTATGGCTACACCTTC.

There are many counts of this clonotype. The V call is TRBV29-1, the J call TRBJ2-1; 7 bases are a match to TRBD1. CDR3 length equals 17 residues. In germline, CDR1 is SQVTM, CDR2 ANQGSEA. V gave up 5 bases and J gave up 0 bases; unmatched junction bases: 13. CDR3 coding DNA: TGCAGCGTTTTCGCCCCTAGGACAGGTCACTCCTACAATGAGCAGTTCTTC. Its translation is CSVFAPRTGHSYNEQFF.

In this sample, this clonotype is medium-sized (0.01 to 0.1%). The V and J genes are TRBV10-3 and TRBJ1-1; D unclear. The CDR3 loop spans 13 amino acids. Trimming removed 3 bases from V and 1 base from J, with 6 bases in between. Germline V gene data show CDR1 as ENHRY and CDR2 as SYGVKD. The CDR3 sequence: CAISDQQNTEAFF. The CDR3 DNA is TGTGCCATCAGTGATCAGCAGAACACTGAAGCTTTCTTT.

This clonotype was counted at least ten times. The rearrangement uses TRBV11-3 and TRBJ2-6; D gene ambiguous. V was shortened by 1 base and J by 0 bases, with 10 bases between the two germline ends. The CDR3 covers 17 residues. CDR1 and CDR2 (germline): SGHNT, YENEEA. The CDR3 is CASSLGAVHSGANVLTF. In DNA form, the CDR3 reads TGTGCCAGCAGCTTAGGGGCAGTCCACTCTGGGGCCAACGTCCTGACTTTC.

By share of the sample, this clonotype is medium-sized. V gene TRBV28 combines with J gene TRBJ1-1; no reliable D call. Germline lookup yields CDR1 MDHEN and CDR2 SYDVKM. The V end lost 6 bases, the J end lost 3 bases, and 14 bases lay between the germline ends. The CDR3 spans 14 residues. Written as DNA, the CDR3 is TGTGCCAGCAGACCGACCCGCGAGGACACTGAAGCTTTCTTT. Translation gives CASRPTREDTEAFF.

Concerning this clonotype: A much larger clonotype is one base distant, so this may be a read error. The chain is built from TRBV19 and TRBJ2-5, with TRBD2 matching over 7 bases. Germline values: CDR1 LNHDA, CDR2 SQIVND (reference sequence). CDR3 size: 13 residues. V dropped 10 bases and J dropped 1; count of bases not matched to a gene: 6. The CDR3: CANSLAVQETQYF. The CDR3 bases are TGTGCCAATAGCCTAGCGGTCCAAGAGACCCAGTACTTC.

This clonotype was counted at least ten times. The chain recombines TRBV5-4 with TRBJ2-7; 9 bases line up with TRBD1. J lost 5 bases, V lost 2 bases, and 8 bases had no gene match. CDR3 length equals 15 residues. From germline, CDR1 is SGHNT and CDR2 YYREEE (reference sequence). CDR3 coding DNA: TGTGCCAGCAGCTTCTCGCCGGGACAGGGCCACGAGCAGTACGTC. Protein: CASSFSPGQGHEQYV.

This clonotype ranks as medium-sized. The CDR3 DNA follows: TGTGCCAGCAGTCTCGCTCAGCGGGGGTTCACAGATACGCAGTATTTT. Protein product: CASSLAQRGFTDTQYF. The J gene is TRBJ2-3, the V gene TRBV6-1, with TRBD2 matching over 8 bases. CDR1 and CDR2 (germline): MNHNS, SASEGT. After removal of 5 bases from V and 2 bases from J, the junction contained 9 bases not matched to a gene. CDR3 size: 16 residues.

This clonotype is labeled as medium-sized. This chain uses TRBV2 with TRBJ1-5, with D unclear. The CDR3 sequence is 14 residues long. The V and J ends lost 4 bases and 0 bases respectively, with 7 bases between them. CDR1 SNHLY and CDR2 FYNNEI come from the germline V gene. The CDR3 bases are TGTGCCAGCAGTGCGTCGAATAGCAATCAGCCCCAGCATTTT. This translates into CASSASNSNQPQHF. Looking up the rest from reference TRBV2 and TRBJ1-5 gives the full variable domain: EPEVTQTPSHQVTQMGQEVILRCVPISNHLYFYWYRQILGQKVEFLVSFYNNEISEKSEIFDDQFSVERPDGSNFTLKIRSTKLEDSAMYFCASSASNSNQPQHFGDGTRLSIL.

By proportion, this clonotype is medium-sized. The chain links TRBV4-1 to TRBJ2-1; D unresolved. The germline gives CDR1 MGHRA, CDR2 YSYEKL. The length of the CDR3 is 14 residues. V shed 4 bases and J shed 7 bases, with 14 bases lying between them. CDR3 sequence (DNA): TGCGCCAGCAGCCCTCGGAGCAGGATGAATGAGCAGTTCTTC. This gives the protein CASSPRSRMNEQFF.

This clonotype ranks as medium-sized. This chain joins TRBV28 and TRBJ1-5; no firm D call. V dropped 8 bases and J dropped 3 bases, with 17 bases sitting between them. CDR1 and CDR2 from the germline V gene are MDHEN and SYDVKM. The CDR3 runs 15 residues. CDR3 bases: TGTGCCAGCCGATGGGGAACAAGTTTCAATCAGCCCCAGCATTTT. Protein product: CASRWGTSFNQPQHF.